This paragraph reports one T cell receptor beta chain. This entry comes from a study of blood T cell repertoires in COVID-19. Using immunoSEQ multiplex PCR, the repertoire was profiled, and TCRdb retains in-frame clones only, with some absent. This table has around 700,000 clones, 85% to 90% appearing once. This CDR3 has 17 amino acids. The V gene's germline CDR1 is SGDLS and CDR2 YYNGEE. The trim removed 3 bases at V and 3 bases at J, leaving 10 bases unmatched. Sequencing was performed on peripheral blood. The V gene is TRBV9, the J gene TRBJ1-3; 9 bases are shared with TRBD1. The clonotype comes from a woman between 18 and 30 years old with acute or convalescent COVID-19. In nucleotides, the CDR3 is TGTGCCAGCAGCGGAAAAATGGGACAGGGATTTGGAAACACCATATATTTT. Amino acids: CASSGKMGQGFGNTIYF.